The 14 T cell receptor beta chains below all came from one sample that was sequenced in a study of blood T cell repertoires in COVID-19. Method: immunoSEQ multiplex PCR; TCRdb's copy keeps in-frame clones and lacks some. The sample records approximately 220,000 clones, roughly 88% being singletons. Material for sequencing was peripheral blood. These TCRs come from a man aged 40-50 years with acute or convalescent COVID-19.

The rearrangement uses TRBV7-2 and TRBJ2-5, with TRBD2 matching over 9 bases. The CDR3 is 15 residues long. The germline V gene encodes CDR1 SGHTA and CDR2 FQGNSA. The trim removed 4 bases at V and 5 bases at J, leaving 8 bases unmatched. The CDR3 DNA sequence: TGTGCCAGCAGCTACATAGCGGGAGCGGGGGAGACCCAGTACTTC. This sequence encodes CASSYIAGAGETQYF.

This chain joins TRBV19 and TRBJ1-2; D not certain. Germline V gene data show CDR1 as LNHDA and CDR2 as SQIVND (reference sequence). The CDR3 contains 13 residues. V dropped 2 bases and J dropped 3 bases, with 7 bases sitting between them. In DNA form, the CDR3 reads TGTGCCAGTAGTATATCGGGAGACTATGGCTACACCTTC. It codes for CASSISGDYGYTF.

The table lists this clone with a count of one. This chain links TRBV7-2 with TRBJ1-2; no firm D call. The CDR3 totals 15 residues. Germline V lookup: CDR1 SGHTA, CDR2 FQGNSA. The germline V and J ends were trimmed by 5 bases and 1 base, with 14 bases remaining between them. CDR3 sequence reads: CASSLILQVNYGYTF. Written as DNA, the CDR3 is TGTGCCAGCAGCCTCATACTCCAGGTTAACTATGGCTACACCTTC. The whole variable domain, filled in from reference TRBV7-2 and TRBJ1-2, reads GAGVSQSPSNKVTEKGKDVELRCDPISGHTALYWYRQSLGQGLEFLIYFQGNSAPDKSGLPSDRFSAERTGGSVSTLTIQRTQQEDSAVYLCASSLILQVNYGYTFGSGTRLTVV.

The J gene is TRBJ1-2, the V gene TRBV2; 8 bases are a match to TRBD1. The J segment lost 8 bases and the V segment lost 6 bases, leaving 2 bases of the junction unmatched. The CDR3 sequence is 11 residues long. CDR1 is SNHLY and CDR2 is FYNNEI in the germline V gene. CDR3 nucleotide sequence: TGTGCCAGCAGCGGGACAGGCGGCTACACCTTC. This sequence encodes CASSGTGGYTF. The variable domain in full, with the rest retrieved from reference TRBV2 and TRBJ1-2, is EPEVTQTPSHQVTQMGQEVILRCVPISNHLYFYWYRQILGQKVEFLVSFYNNEISEKSEIFDDQFSVERPDGSNFTLKIRSTKLEDSAMYFCASSGTGGYTFGSGTRLTVV.

This sequence joins TRBV18 and TRBJ1-2; D ambiguous. This CDR3 comprises 13 residues. Germline V gives CDR1 KGHSH, CDR2 LQKENI. Trimming took 1 base from V and 4 from J, leaving 7 bases between them. CDR3: CASSPRAVYGYTF. DNA for the CDR3: TGTGCCAGCTCACCACGAGCGGTCTATGGCTACACCTTC.

The chain employs TRBV5-1 and TRBJ2-1, with TRBD1 matching over 10 bases. Per the germline V gene, CDR1 is SGHRS and CDR2 is YFSETQ. The CDR3 length is 14 residues. V shed 3 bases and J 9 bases; nucleotides not matched to a gene: 6. The chain's CDR3 is CASSWGTGEGEQFF. The CDR3 nucleotides read TGCGCCAGCAGCTGGGGGACAGGGGAAGGTGAGCAGTTCTTC.

This sequence joins TRBV5-1 and TRBJ2-1, with 10 bases matching TRBD1. Unmatched junction bases numbered 5, after V lost 2 bases and J lost 6 bases. This CDR3 spans 15 amino acids. CDR1 is SGHRS and CDR2 is YFSETQ in the germline V gene. The CDR3 DNA sequence: TGCGCCAGCAGCTTTTCCGGGACAGGGGTCAATGAGCAGTTCTTC. Translated, it gives CASSFSGTGVNEQFF.

This chain joins TRBV11-2 and TRBJ2-3; TRBD2 agrees at 8 bases. Looked up from germline, CDR1 is SGHAT and CDR2 is FQNNGV. V trimming: 7 bases; J trimming: 5 bases; junction bases outside the gene matches: 14. CDR3 length: 16 amino acids. The CDR3: CASTPRAGGSGDTQYF. CDR3 coding DNA: TGTGCCAGCACCCCCCGGGCGGGGGGCTCCGGAGATACGCAGTATTTT.

The chain's CDR3 is CASSYRTSGPTDTQYF. CDR3 bases: TGTGCCAGCAGTTACCGAACTAGCGGGCCCACAGATACGCAGTATTTT. This chain connects TRBV6-2 or TRBV6-3 to TRBJ2-3, with TRBD2 identical over 9 bases. Germline trimming cut 2 bases from V and 2 bases from J; bases unmatched to any gene: 5. The CDR3 loop spans 16 amino acids. Looked up from germline, CDR1 is MNHEY and CDR2 is SVGEGT.

The rearrangement links TRBV11-3 to TRBJ2-1; 9 nucleotides line up with TRBD1. The V and J ends lost 5 bases and 8 bases, in that order; junction bases with no gene match: 7. This CDR3 comprises 14 residues. In germline, CDR1 is SGHNT, CDR2 YENEEA. CDR3 protein: CASSRTGEYDEQFF. In DNA, the CDR3 is TGTGCCAGCAGCCGGACAGGGGAATACGATGAGCAGTTCTTC.

In this sample, this clone turned up once. V and J are TRBV5-1 and TRBJ2-1; weak D call: TRBD2 (5 bases). The CDR3 is 16 residues long. V lost 1 base to trimming and J lost 3 bases, with 14 bases between them. Germline CDR1 and CDR2: SGHRS and YFSETQ. The CDR3 bases are TGCGCCAGCAGCTTGTTTTCAGGCCGGGGCTACAATGAGCAGTTCTTC. This translates into CASSLFSGRGYNEQFF.

The chain carries TRBV5-1 and TRBJ2-1; D is possibly TRBD1 (6 bases). The germline V and J ends were trimmed by 3 bases and 6 bases, with 10 bases remaining between them. This CDR3 region has 13 residues. Germline CDR1 and CDR2: SGHRS and YFSETQ. CDR3 sequence: CASSSTGPNEQFF. CDR3 coding DNA: TGCGCCAGCAGCTCGACAGGCCCCAATGAGCAGTTCTTC.

The chain combines TRBV6-5 with TRBJ2-7; 12 bases fit TRBD2. V was pared by 5 bases and J by 3 bases, with 5 bases of the junction left unmatched. In germline, CDR1 is MNHEY, CDR2 SVGAGI. CDR3 length equals 15 residues. CDR3 sequence reads: CASSTGTSGLYEQYF. DNA of the CDR3: TGTGCCAGCAGTACCGGGACTAGCGGGCTCTACGAGCAGTACTTC.

The V gene is TRBV7-9, the J gene TRBJ1-3, with a possible D match to TRBD1 (5 bases). The germline V gene has CDR1 SEHNR and CDR2 FQNEAQ (reference sequence). This CDR3 is built from 17 residues. V lost 2 bases and J lost 0, with 14 bases in between. The CDR3, as DNA: TGTGCCAGCAGCTTAAGTACGGGGGGTGTCTCTGGAAACACCATATATTTT. It encodes CASSLSTGGVSGNTIYF.